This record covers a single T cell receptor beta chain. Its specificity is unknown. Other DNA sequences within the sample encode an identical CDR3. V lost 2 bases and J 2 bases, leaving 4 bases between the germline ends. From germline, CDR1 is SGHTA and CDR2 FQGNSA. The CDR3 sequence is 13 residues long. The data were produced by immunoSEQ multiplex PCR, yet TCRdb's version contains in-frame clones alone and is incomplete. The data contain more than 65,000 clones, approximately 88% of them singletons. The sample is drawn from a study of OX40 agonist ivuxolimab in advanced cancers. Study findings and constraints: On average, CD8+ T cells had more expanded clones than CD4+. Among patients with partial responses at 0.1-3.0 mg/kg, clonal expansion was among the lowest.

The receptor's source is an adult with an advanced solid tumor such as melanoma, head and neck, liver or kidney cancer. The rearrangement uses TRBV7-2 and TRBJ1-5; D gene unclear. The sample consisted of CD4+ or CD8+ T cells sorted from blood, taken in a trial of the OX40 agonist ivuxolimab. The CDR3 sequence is CASSLRGNQPQHF. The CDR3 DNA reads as TGTGCCAGCAGCTTAAGGGGCAATCAGCCCCAGCATTTT.